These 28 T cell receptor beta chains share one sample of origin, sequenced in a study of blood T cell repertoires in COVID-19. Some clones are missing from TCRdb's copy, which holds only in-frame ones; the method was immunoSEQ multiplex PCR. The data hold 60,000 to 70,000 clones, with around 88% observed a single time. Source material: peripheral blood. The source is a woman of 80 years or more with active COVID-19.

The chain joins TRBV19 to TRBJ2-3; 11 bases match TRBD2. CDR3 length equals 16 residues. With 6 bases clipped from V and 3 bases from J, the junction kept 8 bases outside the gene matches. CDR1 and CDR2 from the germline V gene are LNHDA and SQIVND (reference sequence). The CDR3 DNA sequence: TGTGCCAGTAGCCAGGGTAGCGGGGGGGCAACAGATACGCAGTATTTT. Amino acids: CASSQGSGGATDTQYF.

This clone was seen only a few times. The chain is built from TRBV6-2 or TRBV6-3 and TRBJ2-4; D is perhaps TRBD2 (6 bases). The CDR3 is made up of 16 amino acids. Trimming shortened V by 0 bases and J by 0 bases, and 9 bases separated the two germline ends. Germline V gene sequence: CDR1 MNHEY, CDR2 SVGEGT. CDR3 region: CASSYSGGIAKNIQYF. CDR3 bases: TGTGCCAGCAGTTACTCGGGCGGGATAGCCAAAAACATTCAGTACTTC.

Written as DNA, the CDR3 is TGTGCCAGCAGTTTGGGGGCATTCAACTATGGCTACACCTTC. Its translation: CASSLGAFNYGYTF. The chain uses TRBV28 and TRBJ1-2; perhaps TRBD1 as D (6 bases). V lost 3 bases and J lost 2, with 10 bases in between. The CDR3 has 14 residues. Germline V gene lookup returns CDR1 MDHEN and CDR2 SYDVKM.

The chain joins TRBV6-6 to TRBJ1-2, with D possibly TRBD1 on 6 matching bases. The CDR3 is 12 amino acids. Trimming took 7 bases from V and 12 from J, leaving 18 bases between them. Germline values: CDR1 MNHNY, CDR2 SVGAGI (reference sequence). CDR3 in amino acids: CASTDRRTPDTF. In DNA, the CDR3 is TGTGCCAGCACCGACAGGAGGACTCCCGACACCTTC.

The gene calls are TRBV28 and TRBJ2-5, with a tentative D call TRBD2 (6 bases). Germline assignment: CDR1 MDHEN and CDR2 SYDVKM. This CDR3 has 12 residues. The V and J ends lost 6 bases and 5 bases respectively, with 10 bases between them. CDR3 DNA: TGTGCCAGCAGGCCTCGGGGGGAGACCCAGTACTTC. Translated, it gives CASRPRGETQYF. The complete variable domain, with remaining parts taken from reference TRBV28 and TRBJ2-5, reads DVKVTQSSRYLVKRTGEKVFLECVQDMDHENMFWYRQDPGLGLRLIYFSYDVKMKEKGDIPEGYSVSREKKERFSLILESASTNQTSMYLCASRPRGETQYFGPGTRLLVL.

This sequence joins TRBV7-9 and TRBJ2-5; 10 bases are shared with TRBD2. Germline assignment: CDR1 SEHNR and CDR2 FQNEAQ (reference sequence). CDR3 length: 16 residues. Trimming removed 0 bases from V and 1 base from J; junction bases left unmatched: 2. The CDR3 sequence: CASSLAASGGQETQYF. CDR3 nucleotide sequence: TGTGCCAGCAGCTTAGCGGCTAGCGGGGGCCAAGAGACCCAGTACTTC. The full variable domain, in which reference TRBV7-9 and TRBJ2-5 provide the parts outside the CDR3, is DTGVSQNPRHKITKRGQNVTFRCDPISEHNRLYWYRQTLGQGPEFLTYFQNEAQLEKSRLLSDRFSAERPKGSFSTLEIQRTEQGDSAMYLCASSLAASGGQETQYFGPGTRLLVL.

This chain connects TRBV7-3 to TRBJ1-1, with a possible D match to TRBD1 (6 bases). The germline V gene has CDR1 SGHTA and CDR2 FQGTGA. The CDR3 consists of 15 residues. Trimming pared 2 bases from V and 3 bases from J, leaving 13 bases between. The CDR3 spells CASSLYRVTHTEAFF. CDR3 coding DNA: TGTGCCAGCAGCTTATACAGGGTAACGCACACTGAAGCTTTCTTT.

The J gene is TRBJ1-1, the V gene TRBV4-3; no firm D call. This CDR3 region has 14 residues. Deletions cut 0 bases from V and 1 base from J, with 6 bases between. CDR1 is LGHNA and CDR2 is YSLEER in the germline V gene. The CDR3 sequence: CASSQDLANTEAFF. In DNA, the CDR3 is TGCGCCAGCAGCCAAGATTTGGCGAACACTGAAGCTTTCTTT.

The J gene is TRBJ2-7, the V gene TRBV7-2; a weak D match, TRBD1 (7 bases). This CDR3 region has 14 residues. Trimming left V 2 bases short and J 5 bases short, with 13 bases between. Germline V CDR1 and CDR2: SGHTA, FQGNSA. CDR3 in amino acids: CASSLQGGSNEQYF. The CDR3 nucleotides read TGTGCCAGCAGCTTACAGGGGGGAAGCAACGAGCAGTACTTC.

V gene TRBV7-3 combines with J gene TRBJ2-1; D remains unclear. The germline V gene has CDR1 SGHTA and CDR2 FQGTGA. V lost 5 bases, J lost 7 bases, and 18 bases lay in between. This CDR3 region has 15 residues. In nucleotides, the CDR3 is TGTGCCAGCAGCCCTTTTCTAGTTCCCTTAAATGAGCAGTTCTTC. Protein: CASSPFLVPLNEQFF. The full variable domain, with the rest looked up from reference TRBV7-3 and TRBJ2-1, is GAGVSQTPSNKVTEKGKYVELRCDPISGHTALYWYRQSLGQGPEFLIYFQGTGAADDSGLPNDRFFAVRPEGSVSTLKIQRTERGDSAVYLCASSPFLVPLNEQFFGPGTRLTVL.

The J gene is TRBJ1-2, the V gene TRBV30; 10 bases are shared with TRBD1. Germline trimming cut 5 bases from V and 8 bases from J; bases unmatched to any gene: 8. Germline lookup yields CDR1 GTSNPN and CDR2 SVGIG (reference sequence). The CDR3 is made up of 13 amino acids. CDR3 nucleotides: TGTGCCTGGGCACGGGGACAGGGGTACGGCTACACCTTC. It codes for CAWARGQGYGYTF.

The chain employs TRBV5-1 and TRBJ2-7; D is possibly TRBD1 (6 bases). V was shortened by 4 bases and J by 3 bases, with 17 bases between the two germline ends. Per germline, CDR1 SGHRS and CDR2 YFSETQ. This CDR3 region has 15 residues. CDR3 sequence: CASSPRAGAIYEQYF. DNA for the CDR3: TGCGCCAGCAGCCCGAGGGCAGGGGCCATCTACGAGCAGTACTTC.

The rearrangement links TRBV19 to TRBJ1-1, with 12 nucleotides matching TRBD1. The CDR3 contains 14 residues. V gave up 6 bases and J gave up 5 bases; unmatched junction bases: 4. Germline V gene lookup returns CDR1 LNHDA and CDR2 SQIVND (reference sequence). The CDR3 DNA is TGTGCCAGTAGGTCGGGACAGGGGGCGACTGAAGCTTTCTTT. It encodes CASRSGQGATEAFF.

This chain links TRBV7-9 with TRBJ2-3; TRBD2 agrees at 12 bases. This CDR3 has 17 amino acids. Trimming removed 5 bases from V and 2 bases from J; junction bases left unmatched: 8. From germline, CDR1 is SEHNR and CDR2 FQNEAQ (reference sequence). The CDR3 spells CASSRTLAGGPTDTQYF. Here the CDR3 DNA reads TGTGCCAGCAGCCGTACACTAGCGGGGGGACCCACAGATACGCAGTATTTT.

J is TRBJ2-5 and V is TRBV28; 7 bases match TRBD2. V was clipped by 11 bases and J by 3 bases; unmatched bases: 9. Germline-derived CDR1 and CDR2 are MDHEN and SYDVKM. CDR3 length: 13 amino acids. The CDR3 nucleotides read TGTGCCGGGGGTTGGGCGGGGGAAGAGACCCAGTACTTC. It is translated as CAGGWAGEETQYF. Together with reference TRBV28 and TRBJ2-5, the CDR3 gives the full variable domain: DVKVTQSSRYLVKRTGEKVFLECVQDMDHENMFWYRQDPGLGLRLIYFSYDVKMKEKGDIPEGYSVSREKKERFSLILESASTNQTSMYLCAGGWAGEETQYFGPGTRLLVL.

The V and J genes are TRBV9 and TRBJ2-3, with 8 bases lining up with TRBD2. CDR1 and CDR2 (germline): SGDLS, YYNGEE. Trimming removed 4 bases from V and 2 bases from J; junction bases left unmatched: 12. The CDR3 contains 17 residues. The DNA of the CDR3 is TGTGCCAGCAGCCCCCGGGGGGGGCAATCCCCCACAGATACGCAGTATTTT. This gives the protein CASSPRGGQSPTDTQYF.

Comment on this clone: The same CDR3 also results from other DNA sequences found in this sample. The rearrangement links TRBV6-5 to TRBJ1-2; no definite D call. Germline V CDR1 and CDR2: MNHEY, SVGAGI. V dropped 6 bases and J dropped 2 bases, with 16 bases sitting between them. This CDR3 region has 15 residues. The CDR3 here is CASSTRGYGNYGYTF. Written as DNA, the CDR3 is TGTGCCAGCAGCACCCGAGGGTATGGCAACTATGGCTACACCTTC.

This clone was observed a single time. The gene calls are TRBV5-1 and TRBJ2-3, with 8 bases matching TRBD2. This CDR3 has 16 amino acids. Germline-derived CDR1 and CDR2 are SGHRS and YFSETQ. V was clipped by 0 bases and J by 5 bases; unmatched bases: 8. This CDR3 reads CASSLVPAGAEDTQYF. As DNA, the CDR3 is TGCGCCAGCAGCTTGGTCCCAGCGGGGGCGGAAGATACGCAGTATTTT.

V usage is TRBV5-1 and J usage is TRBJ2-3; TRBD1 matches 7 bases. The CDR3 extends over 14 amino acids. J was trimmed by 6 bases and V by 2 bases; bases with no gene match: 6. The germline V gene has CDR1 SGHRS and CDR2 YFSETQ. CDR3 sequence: CASSLLEGADTQYF. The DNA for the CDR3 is TGCGCCAGCAGCTTACTAGAGGGGGCTGATACGCAGTATTTT.

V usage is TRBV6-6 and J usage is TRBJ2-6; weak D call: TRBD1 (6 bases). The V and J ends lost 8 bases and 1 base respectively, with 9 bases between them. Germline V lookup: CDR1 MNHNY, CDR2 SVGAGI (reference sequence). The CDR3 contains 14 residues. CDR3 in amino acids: CASGTGSGANVLTF. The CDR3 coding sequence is TGTGCCAGCGGAACAGGGTCTGGGGCCAACGTCCTGACTTTC.

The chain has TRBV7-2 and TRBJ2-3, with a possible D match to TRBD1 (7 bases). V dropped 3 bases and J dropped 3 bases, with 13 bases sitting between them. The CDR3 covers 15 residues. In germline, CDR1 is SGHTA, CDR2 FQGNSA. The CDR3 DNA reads TGTGCCAGCAGCTTTCCAGGGGGGAAGACAGATACGCAGTATTTT. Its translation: CASSFPGGKTDTQYF. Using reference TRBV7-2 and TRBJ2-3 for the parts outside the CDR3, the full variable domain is GAGVSQSPSNKVTEKGKDVELRCDPISGHTALYWYRQSLGQGLEFLIYFQGNSAPDKSGLPSDRFSAERTGGSVSTLTIQRTQQEDSAVYLCASSFPGGKTDTQYFGPGTRLTVL.

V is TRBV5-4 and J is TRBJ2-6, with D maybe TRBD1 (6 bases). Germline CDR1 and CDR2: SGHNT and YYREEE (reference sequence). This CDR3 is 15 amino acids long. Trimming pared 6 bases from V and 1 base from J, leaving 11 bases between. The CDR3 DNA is TGTGCCAGCATCCAGGGGCCATCTGGGGCCAACGTCCTGACTTTC. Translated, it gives CASIQGPSGANVLTF.

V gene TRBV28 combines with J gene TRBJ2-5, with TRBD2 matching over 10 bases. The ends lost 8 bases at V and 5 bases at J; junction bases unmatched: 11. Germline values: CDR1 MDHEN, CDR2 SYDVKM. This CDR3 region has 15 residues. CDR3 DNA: TGTGCCAGCCGAGCGGGGGGGAGTAGAGTGGAGACCCAGTACTTC. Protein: CASRAGGSRVETQYF.

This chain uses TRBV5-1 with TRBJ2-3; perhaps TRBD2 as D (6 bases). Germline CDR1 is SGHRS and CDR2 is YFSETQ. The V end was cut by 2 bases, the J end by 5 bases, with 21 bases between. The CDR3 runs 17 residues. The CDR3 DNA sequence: TGCGCCAGCAGCTTTTCAAGACTAGTGCGGGTCGAAGATACGCAGTATTTT. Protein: CASSFSRLVRVEDTQYF.

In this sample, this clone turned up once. The chain's CDR3 is CASSLGNGGGAAQTQYF. DNA of the CDR3: TGCGCCAGCAGCTTGGGGAATGGCGGGGGGGCCGCGCAGACCCAGTACTTC. The V call is TRBV5-1, the J call TRBJ2-5; TRBD2 agrees at 9 bases. Germline V gene sequence: CDR1 SGHRS, CDR2 YFSETQ. This CDR3 is built from 17 residues. V lost 0 bases to trimming and J lost 6 bases; unmatched junction nucleotides: 12.

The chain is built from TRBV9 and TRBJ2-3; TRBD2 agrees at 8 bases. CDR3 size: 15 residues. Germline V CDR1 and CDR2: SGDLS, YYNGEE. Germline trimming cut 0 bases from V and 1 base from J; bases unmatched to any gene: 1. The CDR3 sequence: CASSVGAGGTDTQYF. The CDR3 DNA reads TGTGCCAGCAGCGTAGGAGCGGGGGGCACAGATACGCAGTATTTT. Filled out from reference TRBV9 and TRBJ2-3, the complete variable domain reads DSGVTQTPKHLITATGQRVTLRCSPRSGDLSVYWYQQSLDQGLQFLIQYYNGEERAKGNILERFSAQQFPDLHSELNLSSLELGDSALYFCASSVGAGGTDTQYFGPGTRLTVL.

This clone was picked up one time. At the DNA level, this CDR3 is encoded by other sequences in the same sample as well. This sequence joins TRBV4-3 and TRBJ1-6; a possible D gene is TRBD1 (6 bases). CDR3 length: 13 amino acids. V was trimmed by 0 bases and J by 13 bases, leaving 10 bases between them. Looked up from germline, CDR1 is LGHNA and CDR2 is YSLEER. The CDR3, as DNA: TGCGCCAGCAGCCAAGATAGGGGGTCCCCCCTCCACTTT. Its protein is CASSQDRGSPLHF.

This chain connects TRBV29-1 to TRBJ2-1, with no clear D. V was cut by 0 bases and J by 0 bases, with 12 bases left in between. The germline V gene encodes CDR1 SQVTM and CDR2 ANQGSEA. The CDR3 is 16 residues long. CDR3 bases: TGCAGCGTTGAAGATCAGACGGCTAGCTCCTACAATGAGCAGTTCTTC. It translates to CSVEDQTASSYNEQFF.